A single sample gave rise to the 17 T cell receptor beta chains below, sequenced in a study of blood T cell repertoires in COVID-19. Assay used: immunoSEQ multiplex PCR; TCRdb lists only in-frame clones, some missing. The data hold more than 200,000 clones, with around 89% observed a single time. Sequencing input: PBMCs or T cells enriched from blood (not recorded which). All receptors come from a woman aged 30 to 39 who had recovered from COVID-19.

The sample holds one count of this clone. The gene calls are TRBV5-6 and TRBJ1-1; D might be TRBD1 (6 bases). CDR3 length: 16 residues. Germline values: CDR1 SGHDT, CDR2 YYEEEE. Trimming removed 4 bases from V and 0 bases from J, with 16 bases in between. CDR3 in amino acids: CASSREGTNVNTEAFF. The CDR3 DNA sequence: TGTGCCAGCAGCCGCGAGGGGACAAACGTGAACACTGAAGCTTTCTTT.

This sequence joins TRBV7-2 and TRBJ2-1; 12 bases are a match to TRBD2. The junction had 17 bases not matched to a gene; V was cut back by 10 bases and J by 7 bases. CDR3 length: 17 amino acids. Germline CDR1 and CDR2: SGHTA and FQGNSA. In DNA, the CDR3 is TGTGCCAACCCAGCCACTCTCCCGGGACTAGCGGGTAATGAGCAGTTCTTC. Protein product: CANPATLPGLAGNEQFF.

The chain links TRBV10-3 to TRBJ2-5, with D unresolved. The V and J ends lost 2 bases and 3 bases respectively, with 10 bases between them. Per germline, CDR1 ENHRY and CDR2 SYGVKD. The CDR3 is made up of 14 amino acids. The chain's CDR3 is CAISEQTDEETQYF. DNA of the CDR3: TGTGCCATCAGTGAGCAAACAGATGAAGAGACCCAGTACTTC.

V gene TRBV10-3 combines with J gene TRBJ2-2, with D possibly being TRBD2 (6 bases). V shed 4 bases and J shed 10 bases, with 19 bases lying between them. Germline V gene sequence: CDR1 ENHRY, CDR2 SYGVKD. The CDR3 runs 15 residues. Here the CDR3 reads CAISGDSAGNLELFF. In DNA form, the CDR3 reads TGTGCCATCAGTGGGGACTCCGCGGGGAACCTGGAGCTGTTTTTT.

The J gene is TRBJ1-2, the V gene TRBV4-3, with D uncertain. There are 16 residues in the CDR3. Germline loops: CDR1 LGHNA, CDR2 YSLEER. Trimming left V 1 base short and J 0 bases short, with 12 bases between. CDR3 amino acids: CASSQVAAVANYGYTF. In DNA, the CDR3 is TGCGCCAGCAGCCAAGTGGCTGCGGTAGCTAACTATGGCTACACCTTC.

The CDR3 nucleotides read TGTGCCAGCAGTTCTCCTGGGGCCGCGACTGAAGCTTTCTTT. Amino acid sequence: CASSSPGAATEAFF. The chain uses TRBV28 and TRBJ1-1; possibly TRBD1 for D (5 bases). CDR3 size: 14 residues. The V and J ends lost 4 bases and 5 bases respectively, with 14 bases between them. The germline CDR1 and CDR2 sequences are MDHEN and SYDVKM.

This chain links TRBV4-3 with TRBJ2-7; the match to TRBD2 covers 8 bases. V gave up 0 bases and J gave up 2 bases; unmatched junction bases: 6. The germline V gene encodes CDR1 LGHNA and CDR2 YSLEER. The length of the CDR3 is 16 residues. CDR3 sequence: CASSQDDGRAAYEQYF. The CDR3 coding sequence is TGCGCCAGCAGCCAAGACGACGGGAGGGCAGCCTACGAGCAGTACTTC.

The chain employs TRBV5-8 and TRBJ2-7; 8 positions match TRBD2. V lost 5 bases and J lost 2; bases outside the gene matches: 6. The CDR3 spans 14 residues. Germline V CDR1 and CDR2: SGHTS, YDEGEE. DNA for the CDR3: TGTGCCAGCAGTTACTCGGGAGGGGCCTACGAGCAGTACTTC. Translation: CASSYSGGAYEQYF.

A single count supports this clone. This chain uses TRBV4-3 with TRBJ1-6, with TRBD1 matching over 9 bases. In germline, CDR1 is LGHNA, CDR2 YSLEER. The CDR3 is made up of 16 amino acids. The junction had 5 bases not matched to a gene; V was cut back by 0 bases and J by 8 bases. The CDR3 nucleotides are TGCGCCAGCAGCCAAGATAGGGGACAGGGTTATTCACCCCTCCACTTT. Protein product: CASSQDRGQGYSPLHF.

The chain couples TRBV19 to TRBJ2-3; TRBD2 might be the D (6 bases). The ends were cut back, 5 bases at V and 2 bases at J, with 11 bases in the middle. Germline values: CDR1 LNHDA, CDR2 SQIVND (reference sequence). The CDR3 totals 14 residues. For the CDR3, the DNA is TGTGCCAGTAGTTCTCGGACTATCACAGATACGCAGTATTTT. The encoded protein is CASSSRTITDTQYF.

The chain links TRBV7-2 to TRBJ2-1; TRBD1 is a possible D gene (8 bases). Germline values: CDR1 SGHTA, CDR2 FQGNSA. The CDR3 sequence is 16 residues long. Trimming took off 1 base at V and 4 bases at J, with 14 bases between the two ends. For the CDR3, the DNA is TGTGCCAGCAGCTTAGGGAACAGGGGGGGATACAATGAGCAGTTCTTC. Protein: CASSLGNRGGYNEQFF.

The J gene is TRBJ1-2, the V gene TRBV30; possibly TRBD1 for D (5 bases). The CDR3 is made up of 13 amino acids. Trimming removed 1 base at V and 8 bases at J, with 14 bases between. Germline assignment: CDR1 GTSNPN and CDR2 SVGIG (reference sequence). The CDR3 spells CAWSGGAAGGYTF. The CDR3 nucleotides are TGTGCCTGGAGTGGAGGGGCCGCGGGGGGCTACACCTTC.

This clone showed up just once. The chain has TRBV3-1 (or the pseudogene TRBV3-2) and TRBJ1-1; D is unclear. The CDR3 has 14 amino acids. Germline V gene sequence: CDR1 LGHDT, CDR2 YNNKEL (reference sequence). Trimming removed 0 bases from V and 2 bases from J, with 7 bases in between. CDR3 nucleotides: TGTGCCAGCAGCCAAGACCCTATAAACACTGAAGCTTTCTTT. This gives the protein CASSQDPINTEAFF.

This chain uses TRBV5-1 with TRBJ2-5; D perhaps matches TRBD2 (5 bases). Germline V gene lookup returns CDR1 SGHRS and CDR2 YFSETQ. Between the trimmed V and J ends, which lost 4 bases and 2 bases, there was a span of 9 bases. The CDR3 length is 13 residues. The CDR3 DNA reads TGCGCCAGCAGCCAGGACTTTCAAGAGACCCAGTACTTC. Residues: CASSQDFQETQYF.

CDR3 sequence reads: CASSVQGYTEAFF. DNA of the CDR3: TGTGCCAGCAGTGTACAGGGGTACACTGAAGCTTTCTTT. The chain combines TRBV2 with TRBJ1-1; 7 bases line up with TRBD1. Germline V gives CDR1 SNHLY, CDR2 FYNNEI. The CDR3 is made up of 13 amino acids. Trimming took 4 bases from V and 3 from J; bases not matched to a gene: 2. The entire variable domain, with the rest obtained from reference TRBV2 and TRBJ1-1, is as follows: EPEVTQTPSHQVTQMGQEVILRCVPISNHLYFYWYRQILGQKVEFLVSFYNNEISEKSEIFDDQFSVERPDGSNFTLKIRSTKLEDSAMYFCASSVQGYTEAFFGQGTRLTVV.

This clone was recorded many times. V usage is TRBV7-3 and J usage is TRBJ2-2; the D is unclear. Per germline, CDR1 SGHTA and CDR2 FQGTGA. CDR3 length: 12 residues. Trimming pared 8 bases from V and 2 bases from J, leaving 6 bases between. The CDR3 is CASGHNTGELFF. CDR3 nucleotides: TGTGCCAGCGGGCATAACACCGGGGAGCTGTTTTTT.

The J gene is TRBJ2-2, the V gene TRBV7-3, with 10 nucleotides matching TRBD1. The CDR3 sequence is 15 residues long. From germline, CDR1 is SGHTA and CDR2 FQGTGA. The junction had 3 bases not matched to a gene; V was cut back by 5 bases and J by 3 bases. The CDR3 loop is CASSLGQGHTGELFF. The CDR3 nucleotides are TGTGCCAGCAGCCTGGGACAGGGGCACACCGGGGAGCTGTTTTTT.